A selection of T cell receptor beta chains follows, all from one sample in a study of blood T cell repertoires in COVID-19. The repertoire was sequenced with immunoSEQ multiplex PCR; TCRdb's copy has only in-frame clones and lacks some. This table holds just over 350,000 clones, about 90% found once. Sequencing was done on a sample of PBMCs or T cells enriched from blood (not recorded which). The receptors come from a woman younger than 45 who had recovered from COVID-19. Each CDR3 is given with its conserved first and last residue. Each record gives: V gene, clone size, J gene, D gene, CDR3 DNA, CDR3 protein. A D gene is named only where the DNA matches it firmly. Clone size appears in some rows only: once, few, many, or a class for an expanded clone.

V gene: TRBV10-1; clone size: -; J gene: TRBJ1-1; D gene: -; CDR3 DNA: TGCGCCAGCCCCACTCAGGGGCGAGGTGAGAACACTGAAGCTTTCTTT; CDR3 protein: CASPTQGRGENTEAFF
V gene: TRBV5-6; clone size: -; J gene: TRBJ2-1; D gene: -; CDR3 DNA: TGTGCCAGCAGCTCCCCCTTGAGCGGGTTAACCCATGAGCAGTTCTTC; CDR3 protein: CASSSPLSGLTHEQFF
V gene: TRBV5-1; clone size: few; J gene: TRBJ1-1; D gene: TRBD1; CDR3 DNA: TGCGCCAGCAGCCTAAGCAGGACAGGGAAGGATACTGAAGCTTTCTTT; CDR3 protein: CASSLSRTGKDTEAFF
V gene: TRBV25-1; clone size: -; J gene: TRBJ2-5; D gene: TRBD2; CDR3 DNA: TGTGCCAGCGTAAATAGCGGGGGGGCCCGAGAGACCCAGTACTTC; CDR3 protein: CASVNSGGARETQYF
V gene: TRBV27; clone size: -; J gene: TRBJ2-1; D gene: TRBD2; CDR3 DNA: TGTGCCAGCACCCGAATGGGAGGGCCTGACAATGAGCAGTTCTTC; CDR3 protein: CASTRMGGPDNEQFF
V gene: TRBV18; clone size: -; J gene: TRBJ2-2; D gene: TRBD2; CDR3 DNA: TGTGCCAGCTCGGTCGGGACTAGCGGGACCGGCGGGGAGCTGTTTTTT; CDR3 protein: CASSVGTSGTGGELFF
V gene: TRBV5-1; clone size: -; J gene: TRBJ2-1; D gene: TRBD1; CDR3 DNA: TGCGCCAGCAGCTTGGAACCGGGACAGAGCAATGAGCAGTTCTTC; CDR3 protein: CASSLEPGQSNEQFF
V gene: TRBV12-3/TRBV12-4; clone size: -; J gene: TRBJ1-2; D gene: -; CDR3 DNA: TGTGCCAGCAGTCCCGACATCGGAATCAACACCTTC; CDR3 protein: CASSPDIGINTF
V gene: TRBV6-1; clone size: -; J gene: TRBJ2-2; D gene: TRBD2; CDR3 DNA: TGTGCCAGCAGTGAGGTACTAGCGGACACCGGGGAGCTGTTTTTT; CDR3 protein: CASSEVLADTGELFF
V gene: TRBV5-1; clone size: -; J gene: TRBJ1-2; D gene: TRBD1; CDR3 DNA: TGCGCCAGCAGCTTGGGAGGTCTGGGGGACAGATCCCACTATGGCTACACCTTC; CDR3 protein: CASSLGGLGDRSHYGYTF
V gene: TRBV3-1/TRBV3-2; clone size: -; J gene: TRBJ1-6; D gene: TRBD1; CDR3 DNA: TGTGCCAGCAGCCAGGGACAGCGGTCCACCCTCCACTTT; CDR3 protein: CASSQGQRSTLHF
V gene: TRBV5-1; clone size: -; J gene: TRBJ2-1; D gene: TRBD2; CDR3 DNA: TGCGCCAGCAGCACGGGGACTAGCGGAACTTACAATGAGCAGTTCTTC; CDR3 protein: CASSTGTSGTYNEQFF
V gene: TRBV3-1/TRBV3-2; clone size: -; J gene: TRBJ2-1; D gene: TRBD2; CDR3 DNA: TGTGCCAGCAGCCTCACTAGCGGGACTTACAATGAGCAGTTCTTC; CDR3 protein: CASSLTSGTYNEQFF
V gene: TRBV6-5; clone size: once; J gene: TRBJ2-3; D gene: TRBD1; CDR3 DNA: TGTGCCAGCACCTGGACAGGGAGCACAGATACGCAGTATTTT; CDR3 protein: CASTWTGSTDTQYF
V gene: TRBV2; clone size: -; J gene: TRBJ2-5; D gene: -; CDR3 DNA: TGTGCCAGCAGTGTCAGGGTGAGGGAGACCCAGTACTTC; CDR3 protein: CASSVRVRETQYF